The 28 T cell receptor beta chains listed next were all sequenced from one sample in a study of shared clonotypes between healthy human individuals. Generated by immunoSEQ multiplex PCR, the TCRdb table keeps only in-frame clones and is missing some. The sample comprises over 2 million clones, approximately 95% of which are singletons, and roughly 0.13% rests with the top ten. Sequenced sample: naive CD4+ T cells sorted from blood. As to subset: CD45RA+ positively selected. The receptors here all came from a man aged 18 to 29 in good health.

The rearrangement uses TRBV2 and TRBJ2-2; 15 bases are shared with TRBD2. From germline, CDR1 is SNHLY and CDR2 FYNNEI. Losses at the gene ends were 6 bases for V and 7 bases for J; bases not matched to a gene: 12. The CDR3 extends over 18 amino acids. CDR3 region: CASRMFPGLAGGGGELFF. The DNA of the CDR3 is TGTGCCAGCAGAATGTTTCCGGGACTAGCGGGAGGCGGCGGGGAGCTGTTTTTT.

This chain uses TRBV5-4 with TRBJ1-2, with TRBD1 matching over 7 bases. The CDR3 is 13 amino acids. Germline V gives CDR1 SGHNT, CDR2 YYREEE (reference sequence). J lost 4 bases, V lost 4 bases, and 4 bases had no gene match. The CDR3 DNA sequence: TGTGCCAGCAGCGAGGGACAGATCTATGGCTACACCTTC. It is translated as CASSEGQIYGYTF. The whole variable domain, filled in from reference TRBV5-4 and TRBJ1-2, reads ETGVTQSPTHLIKTRGQQVTLRCSSQSGHNTVSWYQQALGQGPQFIFQYYREEENGRGNFPPRFSGLQFPNYSSELNVNALELDDSALYLCASSEGQIYGYTFGSGTRLTVV.

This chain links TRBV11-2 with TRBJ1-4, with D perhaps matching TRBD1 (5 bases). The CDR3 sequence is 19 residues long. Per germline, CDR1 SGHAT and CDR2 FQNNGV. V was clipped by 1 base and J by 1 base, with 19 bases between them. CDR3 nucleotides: TGTGCCAGCAGCTTAGTAGGGGTTGCGCGTTACGGAACTAATGAAAAACTGTTTTTT. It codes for CASSLVGVARYGTNEKLFF.

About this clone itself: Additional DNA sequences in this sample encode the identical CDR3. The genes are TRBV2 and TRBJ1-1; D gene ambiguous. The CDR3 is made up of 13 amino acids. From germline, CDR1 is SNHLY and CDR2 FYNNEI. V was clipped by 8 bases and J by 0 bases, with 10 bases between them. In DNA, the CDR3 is TGTGCCAGCCGGGGAACGGTGAACACTGAAGCTTTCTTT. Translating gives CASRGTVNTEAFF. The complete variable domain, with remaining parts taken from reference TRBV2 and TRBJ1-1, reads EPEVTQTPSHQVTQMGQEVILRCVPISNHLYFYWYRQILGQKVEFLVSFYNNEISEKSEIFDDQFSVERPDGSNFTLKIRSTKLEDSAMYFCASRGTVNTEAFFGQGTRLTVV.

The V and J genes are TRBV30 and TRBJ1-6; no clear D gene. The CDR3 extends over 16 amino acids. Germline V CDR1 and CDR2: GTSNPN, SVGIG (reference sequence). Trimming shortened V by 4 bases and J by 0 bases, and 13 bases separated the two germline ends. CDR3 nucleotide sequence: TGTGCCTGGAAGCTTTCCTCCAGCTCCTATAATTCACCCCTCCACTTT. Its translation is CAWKLSSSSYNSPLHF.

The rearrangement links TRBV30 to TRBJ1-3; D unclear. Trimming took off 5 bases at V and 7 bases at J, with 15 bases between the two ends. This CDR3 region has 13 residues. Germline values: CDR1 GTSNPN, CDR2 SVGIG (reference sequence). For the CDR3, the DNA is TGTGCCTGGTTTTCATTTACTTTTAACACCATATATTTT. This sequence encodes CAWFSFTFNTIYF.

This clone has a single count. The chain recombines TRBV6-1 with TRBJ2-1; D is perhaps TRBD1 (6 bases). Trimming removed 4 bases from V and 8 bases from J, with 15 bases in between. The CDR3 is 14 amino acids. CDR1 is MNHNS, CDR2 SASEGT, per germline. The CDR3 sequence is CASSVGRGRDEQFF. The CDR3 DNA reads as TGTGCCAGCAGTGTGGGCAGGGGTCGGGATGAGCAGTTCTTC.

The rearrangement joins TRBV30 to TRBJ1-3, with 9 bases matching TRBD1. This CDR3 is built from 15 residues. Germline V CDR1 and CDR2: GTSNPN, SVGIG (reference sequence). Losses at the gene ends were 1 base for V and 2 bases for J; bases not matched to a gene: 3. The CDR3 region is CAWSGTGVAGNTIYF. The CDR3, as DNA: TGTGCCTGGAGTGGGACAGGGGTAGCTGGAAACACCATATATTTT.

The CDR3 DNA reads as TGTGCCAGCAGCCACGTTGACAGGGAGGGCAATCAGCCCCAGCATTTT. Translating gives CASSHVDREGNQPQHF. The rearrangement uses TRBV4-2 and TRBJ1-5; 7 bases are a match to TRBD1. V lost 3 bases, J lost 2 bases, and 7 bases stayed unmatched. The germline V gene has CDR1 LGHNA and CDR2 YNFKEQ. The CDR3 covers 16 residues.

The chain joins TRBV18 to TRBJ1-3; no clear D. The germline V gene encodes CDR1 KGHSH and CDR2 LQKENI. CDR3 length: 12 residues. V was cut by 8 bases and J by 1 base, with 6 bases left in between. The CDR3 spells CASRGSGNTIYF. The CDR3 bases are TGTGCCAGCCGAGGGTCTGGAAACACCATATATTTT.

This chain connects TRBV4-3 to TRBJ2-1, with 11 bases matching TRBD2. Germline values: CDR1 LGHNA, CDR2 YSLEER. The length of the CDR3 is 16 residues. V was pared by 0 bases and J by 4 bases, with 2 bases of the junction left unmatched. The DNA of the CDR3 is TGCGCCAGCAGCCAAGACACTAGCGGGAGTTACAATGAGCAGTTCTTC. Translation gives CASSQDTSGSYNEQFF.

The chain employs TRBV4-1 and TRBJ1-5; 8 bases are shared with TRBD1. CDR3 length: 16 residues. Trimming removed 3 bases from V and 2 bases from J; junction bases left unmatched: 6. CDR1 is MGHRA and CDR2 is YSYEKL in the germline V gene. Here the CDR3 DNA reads TGCGCCAGCAGCCAGGTTGGACAGGGCGGCAATCAGCCCCAGCATTTT. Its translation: CASSQVGQGGNQPQHF.

The CDR3 DNA reads as TGTGCCAGCAGCCGGGAACCGGGCCAATACTTC. It specifies CASSREPGQYF. The rearrangement uses TRBV7-9 and TRBJ2-5; D perhaps matches TRBD2 (5 bases). This CDR3 comprises 11 residues. Germline V gene data show CDR1 as SEHNR and CDR2 as FQNEAQ (reference sequence). Trimming left V 5 bases short and J 14 bases short, with 15 bases between.

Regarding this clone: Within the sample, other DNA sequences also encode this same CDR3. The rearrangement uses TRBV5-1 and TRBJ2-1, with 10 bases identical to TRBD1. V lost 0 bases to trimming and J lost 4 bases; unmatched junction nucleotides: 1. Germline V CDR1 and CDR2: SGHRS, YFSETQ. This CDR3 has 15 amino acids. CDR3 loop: CASSLAGQGYNEQFF. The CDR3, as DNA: TGCGCCAGCAGCTTGGCGGGACAGGGGTACAATGAGCAGTTCTTC.

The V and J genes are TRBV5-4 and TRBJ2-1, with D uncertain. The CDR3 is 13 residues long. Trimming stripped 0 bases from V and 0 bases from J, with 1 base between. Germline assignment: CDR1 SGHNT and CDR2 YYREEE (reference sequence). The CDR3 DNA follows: TGTGCCAGCAGCTTGGTCTCCTACAATGAGCAGTTCTTC. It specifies CASSLVSYNEQFF.

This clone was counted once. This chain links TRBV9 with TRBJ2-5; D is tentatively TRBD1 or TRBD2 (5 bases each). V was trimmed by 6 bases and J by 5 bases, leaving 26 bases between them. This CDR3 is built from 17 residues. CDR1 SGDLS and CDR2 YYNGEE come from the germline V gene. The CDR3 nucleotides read TGTGCCAGCACCCTCGGGGTTACGGGACGGGCCGAGGAGACCCAGTACTTC. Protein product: CASTLGVTGRAEETQYF.

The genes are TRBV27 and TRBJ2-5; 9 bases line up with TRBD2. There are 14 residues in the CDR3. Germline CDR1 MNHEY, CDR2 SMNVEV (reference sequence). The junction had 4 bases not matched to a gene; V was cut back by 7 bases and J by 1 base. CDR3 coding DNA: TGTGCCAGCACGGAGCGGGGGGTCCAAGAGACCCAGTACTTC. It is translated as CASTERGVQETQYF.

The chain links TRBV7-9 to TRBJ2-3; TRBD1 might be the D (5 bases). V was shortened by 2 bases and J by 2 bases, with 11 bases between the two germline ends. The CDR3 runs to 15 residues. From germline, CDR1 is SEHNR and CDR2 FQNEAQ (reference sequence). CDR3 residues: CASSLKGKPTDTQYF. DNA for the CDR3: TGTGCCAGCAGCTTAAAGGGGAAGCCCACAGATACGCAGTATTTT.

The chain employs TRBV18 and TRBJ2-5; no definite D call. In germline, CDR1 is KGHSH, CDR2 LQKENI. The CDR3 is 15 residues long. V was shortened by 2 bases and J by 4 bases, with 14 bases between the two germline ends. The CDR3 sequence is CASSPGDNPGETQYF. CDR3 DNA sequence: TGTGCCAGCTCACCAGGAGACAACCCTGGAGAGACCCAGTACTTC.

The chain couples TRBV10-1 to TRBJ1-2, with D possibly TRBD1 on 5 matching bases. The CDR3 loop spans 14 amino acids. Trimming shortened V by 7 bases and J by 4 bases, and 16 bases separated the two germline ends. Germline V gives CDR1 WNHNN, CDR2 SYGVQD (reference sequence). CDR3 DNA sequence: TGCGCCAGCAAACGAAGGGGACCTTGCTATGGCTACACCTTC. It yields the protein CASKRRGPCYGYTF.

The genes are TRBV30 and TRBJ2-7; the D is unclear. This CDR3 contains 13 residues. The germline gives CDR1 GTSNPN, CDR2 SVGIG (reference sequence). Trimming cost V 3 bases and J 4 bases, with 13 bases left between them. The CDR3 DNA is TGTGCCTGGAGGTCCCCAGGTGGGTACGAGCAGTACTTC. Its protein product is CAWRSPGGYEQYF.

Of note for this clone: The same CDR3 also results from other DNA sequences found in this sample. Here the CDR3 reads CAITQNSNQPQHF. The DNA of the CDR3 is TGTGCCATCACCCAGAATAGCAATCAGCCCCAGCATTTT. This chain links TRBV10-3 with TRBJ1-5; D is unresolved. Germline V lookup: CDR1 ENHRY, CDR2 SYGVKD. The CDR3 is 13 residues long. Trimming took off 7 bases at V and 0 bases at J, with 7 bases between the two ends.

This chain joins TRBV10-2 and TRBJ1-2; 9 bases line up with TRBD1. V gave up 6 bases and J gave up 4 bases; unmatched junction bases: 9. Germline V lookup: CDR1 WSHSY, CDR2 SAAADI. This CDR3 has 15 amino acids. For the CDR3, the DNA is TGCGCCAGCAGGGACACAGGGGGCCCCATCTATGGCTACACCTTC. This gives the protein CASRDTGGPIYGYTF.

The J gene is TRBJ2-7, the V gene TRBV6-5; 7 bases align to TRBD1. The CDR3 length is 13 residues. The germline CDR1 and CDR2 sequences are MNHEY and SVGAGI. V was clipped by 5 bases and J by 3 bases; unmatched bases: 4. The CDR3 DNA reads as TGTGCCAGCAGTATGGGACAGCTCTACGAGCAGTACTTC. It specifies CASSMGQLYEQYF.

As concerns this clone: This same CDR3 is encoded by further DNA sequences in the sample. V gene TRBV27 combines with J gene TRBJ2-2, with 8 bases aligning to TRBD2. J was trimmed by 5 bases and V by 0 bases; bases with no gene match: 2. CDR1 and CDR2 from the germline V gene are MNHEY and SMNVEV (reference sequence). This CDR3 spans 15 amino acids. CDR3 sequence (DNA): TGTGCCAGCAGTTTATCAGCGGGAGTGACCGGGGAGCTGTTTTTT. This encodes CASSLSAGVTGELFF.

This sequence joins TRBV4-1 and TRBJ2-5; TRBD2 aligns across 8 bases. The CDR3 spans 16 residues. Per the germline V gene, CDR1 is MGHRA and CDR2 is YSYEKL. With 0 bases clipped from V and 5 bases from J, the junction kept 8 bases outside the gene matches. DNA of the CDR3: TGCGCCAGCAGCCAAGATTCAGCGGGGGCAAGGGAGACCCAGTACTTC. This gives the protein CASSQDSAGARETQYF.

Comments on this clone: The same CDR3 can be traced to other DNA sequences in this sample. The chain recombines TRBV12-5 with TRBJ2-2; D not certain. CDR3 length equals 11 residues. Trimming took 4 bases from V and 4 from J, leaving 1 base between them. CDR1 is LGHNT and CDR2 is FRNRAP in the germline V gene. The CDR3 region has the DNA TGTGCTAGTGGTTCCACCGGGGAGCTGTTTTTT. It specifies CASGSTGELFF.

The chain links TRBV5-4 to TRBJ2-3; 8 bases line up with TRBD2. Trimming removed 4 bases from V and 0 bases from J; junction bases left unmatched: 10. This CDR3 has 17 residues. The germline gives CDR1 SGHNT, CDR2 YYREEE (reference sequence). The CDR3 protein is CASSRLTSGTSTDTQYF. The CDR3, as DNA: TGTGCCAGCAGCCGGCTAACTAGCGGTACTAGCACAGATACGCAGTATTTT.